This T cell receptor (beta chain) was recorded in a study of blood T cell repertoires in COVID-19. Study-wide context: Samples taken during acute and convalescent COVID-19 were collected in the United States, Italy and Spain. The cDNA or gDNA used as material had been derived from T cells, B-cell-depleted T cells, or PBMCs.

This clone was detected a few times. How the authors handled the data: Quantification of nucleated cells was approximated via reference gene primer amplification. TCRdb's copy holds only in-frame clones and misses some; the assay was immunoSEQ multiplex PCR. Clonal size and the V and J genes are those of that table, whereas D and trimming came from the DNA. The sample contains 140,000 to 150,000 clones, around 90% of which appear only once. Each participant's cohort was designated according to participant-reported clinical history. The ends lost 7 bases at V and 8 bases at J; junction bases unmatched: 9. CDR1 and CDR2 from the germline V gene are LNHDA and SQIVND (reference sequence). This CDR3 has 15 residues.

The V gene is TRBV19, the J gene TRBJ1-6; 9 positions match TRBD1. This sequence originates from a woman aged 40 to 50 who had been exposed to COVID-19. The sample was PBMCs or T cells enriched from blood (not recorded which). CDR3 nucleotide sequence: TGTGCCAGTAACCATGCGGGACAGGGACATTCACCCCTCCACTTT. Translated: CASNHAGQGHSPLHF.